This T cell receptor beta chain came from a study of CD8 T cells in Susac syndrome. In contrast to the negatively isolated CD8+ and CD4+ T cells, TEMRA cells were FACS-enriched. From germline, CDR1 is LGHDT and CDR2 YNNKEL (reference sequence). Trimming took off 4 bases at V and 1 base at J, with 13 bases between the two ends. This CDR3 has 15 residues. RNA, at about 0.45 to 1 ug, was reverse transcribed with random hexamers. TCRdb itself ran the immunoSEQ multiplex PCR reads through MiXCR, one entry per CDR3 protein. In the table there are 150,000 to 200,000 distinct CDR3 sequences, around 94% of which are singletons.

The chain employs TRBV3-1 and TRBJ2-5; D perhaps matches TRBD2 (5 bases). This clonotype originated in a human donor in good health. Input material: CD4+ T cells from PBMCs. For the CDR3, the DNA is TGTGCCAGCAGCCTCGGGGAGACCCGCCAAGAGACCCAGTACTTC. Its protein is CASSLGETRQETQYF.